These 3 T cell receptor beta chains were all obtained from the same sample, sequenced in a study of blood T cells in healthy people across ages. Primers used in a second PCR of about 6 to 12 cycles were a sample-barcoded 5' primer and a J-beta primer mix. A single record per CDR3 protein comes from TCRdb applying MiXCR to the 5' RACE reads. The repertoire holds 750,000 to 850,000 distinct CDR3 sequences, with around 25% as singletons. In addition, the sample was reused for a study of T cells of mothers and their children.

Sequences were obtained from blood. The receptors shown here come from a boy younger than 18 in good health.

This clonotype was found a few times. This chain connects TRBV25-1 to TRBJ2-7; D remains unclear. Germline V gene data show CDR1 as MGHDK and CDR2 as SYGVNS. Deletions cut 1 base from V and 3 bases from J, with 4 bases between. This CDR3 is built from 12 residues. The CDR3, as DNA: TGTGCCAGCAGTGAATCTGGCTACGAGCAGTACTTC. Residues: CASSESGYEQYF.

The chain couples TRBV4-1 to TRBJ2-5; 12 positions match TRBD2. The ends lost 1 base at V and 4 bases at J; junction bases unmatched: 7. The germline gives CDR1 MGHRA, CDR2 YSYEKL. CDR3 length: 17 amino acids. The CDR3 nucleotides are TGCGCCAGCAGCCAAGGTAGACTAGCGGGAGACCCAGAGACCCAGTACTTC. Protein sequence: CASSQGRLAGDPETQYF.

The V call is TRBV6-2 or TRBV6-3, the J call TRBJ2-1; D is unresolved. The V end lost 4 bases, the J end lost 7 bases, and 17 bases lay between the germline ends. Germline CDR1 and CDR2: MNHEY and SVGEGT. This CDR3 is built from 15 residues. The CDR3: CASSLGPPVYNEQFF. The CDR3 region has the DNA TGTGCCAGCAGTTTAGGGCCCCCGGTATATAATGAGCAGTTCTTC.